This T cell receptor beta chain came from a study of shared clonotypes between healthy human individuals. Germline V gene data show CDR1 as MNHNS and CDR2 as SASEGT. V dropped 4 bases and J dropped 8 bases, with 26 bases sitting between them. The CDR3 totals 17 residues. Profiling relied on immunoSEQ multiplex PCR, and the TCRdb table lists in-frame clones only, not all of them. Here the sample spans a few million clones, about 92% being singletons. The chain has TRBV6-1 and TRBJ2-5; a possible D gene is TRBD2 (6 bases). The material sequenced was naive CD4+ T cells from PBMCs. The subset is: CD45RA+ positively selected. This TCR derives from a man younger than 35 in good health. Some clones in this sample may be carry-over from other donors' samples. CDR3 sequence (DNA): TGTGCCAGCAGTGTGTATGCGGAGGGCCAGCGTGACAAAACCCAGTACTTC. The encoded protein is CASSVYAEGQRDKTQYF.